This paragraph covers one T cell receptor (beta chain) sequence. The record originates from a study of T-cell reconstitution after alpha-beta-depleted transplantation in children. The authors prepared the TCRbeta library with unique molecular identifiers. MiXCR, applied by TCRdb to the PCR reads, yields one record per CDR3 protein. The data show 500,000 to 600,000 distinct CDR3 sequences, 32% seen once. Germline values: CDR1 MNHEY, CDR2 SVGAGI. This CDR3 spans 15 amino acids. V dropped 2 bases and J dropped 9 bases, with 14 bases sitting between them. The rearrangement uses TRBV6-5 and TRBJ1-6, with D maybe TRBD1 (5 bases). The TCR comes from a human donor who donated a stem cell graft to a child with aplastic anemia. The specimen comprised PBMCs from the stem cell graft donor, sampled from the stem cell graft. The CDR3 DNA is TGTGCCAGCAGTTACGGGCAGGGCTTTCGTTCACCCCTCCACTTT. Amino acid sequence: CASSYGQGFRSPLHF.